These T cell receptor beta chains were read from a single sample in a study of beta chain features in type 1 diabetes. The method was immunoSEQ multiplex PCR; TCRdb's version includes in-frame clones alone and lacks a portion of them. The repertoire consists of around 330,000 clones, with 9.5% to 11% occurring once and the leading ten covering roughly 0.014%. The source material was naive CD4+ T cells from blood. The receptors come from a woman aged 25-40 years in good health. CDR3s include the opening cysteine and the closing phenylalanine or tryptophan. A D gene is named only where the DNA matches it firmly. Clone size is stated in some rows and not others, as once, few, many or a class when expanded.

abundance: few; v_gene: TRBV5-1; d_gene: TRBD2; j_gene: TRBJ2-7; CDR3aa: CASSIASGSSHEQYF; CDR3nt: TGCGCCAGCAGCATCGCTAGCGGGAGCTCCCACGAGCAGTACTTC
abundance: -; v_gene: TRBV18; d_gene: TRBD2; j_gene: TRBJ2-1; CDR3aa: CASSQSAGVNEQFF; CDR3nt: TGTGCCAGCTCACAATCGGCGGGAGTGAATGAGCAGTTCTTC
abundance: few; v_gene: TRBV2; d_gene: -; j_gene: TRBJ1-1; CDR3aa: CASRGTSGMRGFF; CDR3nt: TGTGCCAGCCGGGGGACGAGTGGGATGCGGGGTTTCTTT
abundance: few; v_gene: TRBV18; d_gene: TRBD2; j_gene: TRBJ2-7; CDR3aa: CASSAFDSGRVYEQYF; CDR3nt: TGTGCCAGCTCAGCCTTTGATAGCGGGAGGGTCTACGAGCAGTACTTC
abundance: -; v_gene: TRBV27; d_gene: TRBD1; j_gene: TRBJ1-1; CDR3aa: CASSPRTGLTEAFF; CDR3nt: TGTGCCAGCAGTCCCAGGACAGGGTTGACTGAAGCTTTCTTT
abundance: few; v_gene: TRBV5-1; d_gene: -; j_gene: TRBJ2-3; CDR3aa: CASSLGRDFADTQYF; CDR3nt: TGCGCCAGCAGCTTGGGGCGGGATTTCGCAGATACGCAGTATTTT
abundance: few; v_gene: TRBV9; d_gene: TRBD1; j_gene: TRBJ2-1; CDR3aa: CASSARQGNNEQFF; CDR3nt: TGTGCCAGCAGCGCCAGACAGGGAAACAATGAGCAGTTCTTC
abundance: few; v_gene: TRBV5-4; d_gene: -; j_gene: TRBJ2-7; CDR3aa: CASSLAGGALSYEQYF; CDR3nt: TGTGCCAGCAGCTTGGCCGGAGGGGCCCTCTCCTACGAGCAGTACTTC
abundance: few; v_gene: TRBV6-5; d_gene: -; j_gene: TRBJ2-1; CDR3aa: CASSYGVRLKFNEQFF; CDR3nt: TGTGCCAGCAGTTACGGCGTCAGACTGAAATTCAATGAGCAGTTCTTC
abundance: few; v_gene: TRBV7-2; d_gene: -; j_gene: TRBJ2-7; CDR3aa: CASSPRLVAEQYF; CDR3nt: TGTGCCAGCAGCCCCCGACTAGTTGCCGAGCAGTACTTC
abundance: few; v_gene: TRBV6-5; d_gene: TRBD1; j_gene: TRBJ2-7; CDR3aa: CASSRQGKHEQYF; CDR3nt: TGTGCCAGCAGCCGACAGGGGAAGCACGAGCAGTACTTC
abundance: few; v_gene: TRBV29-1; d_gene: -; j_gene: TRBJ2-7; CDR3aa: CSVEDLWEERLNEQYF; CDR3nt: TGCAGCGTTGAAGATCTTTGGGAGGAGCGCTTGAACGAGCAGTACTTC
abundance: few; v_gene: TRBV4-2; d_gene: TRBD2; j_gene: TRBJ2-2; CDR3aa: CASSQRGTSGSRELFF; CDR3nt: TGTGCCAGCAGCCAAAGGGGGACTAGCGGGAGCAGGGAGCTGTTTTTT
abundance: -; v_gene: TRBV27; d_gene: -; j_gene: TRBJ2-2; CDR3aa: CASSFAAAFTGELFF; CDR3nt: TGTGCCAGCAGTTTTGCGGCAGCCTTCACCGGGGAGCTGTTTTTT
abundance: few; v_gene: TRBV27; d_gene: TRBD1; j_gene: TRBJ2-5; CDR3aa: CASSLFGTGAETQYF; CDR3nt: TGTGCCAGCAGTTTGTTTGGGACAGGGGCAGAGACCCAGTACTTC
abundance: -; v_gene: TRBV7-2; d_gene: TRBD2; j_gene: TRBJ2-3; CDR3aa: CASSFRAGGLSDTQYF; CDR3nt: TGTGCCAGCAGCTTTCGCGCGGGAGGTTTGTCAGATACGCAGTATTTT
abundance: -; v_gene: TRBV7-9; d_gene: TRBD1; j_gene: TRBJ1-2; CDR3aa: CASSLVGDRGRTPSYGYTF; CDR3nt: TGTGCCAGCAGCTTAGTAGGGGACAGGGGTCGCACACCGTCGTATGGCTACACCTTC
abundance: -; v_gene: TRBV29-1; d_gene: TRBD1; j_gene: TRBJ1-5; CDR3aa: CSVRDREAQHF; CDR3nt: TGCAGCGTTAGGGACAGGGAGGCCCAGCATTTT
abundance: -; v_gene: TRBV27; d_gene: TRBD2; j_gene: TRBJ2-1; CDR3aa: CASSLLAGGPGEQFF; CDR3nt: TGTGCCAGCAGTTTACTTGCGGGAGGGCCAGGGGAGCAGTTCTTC
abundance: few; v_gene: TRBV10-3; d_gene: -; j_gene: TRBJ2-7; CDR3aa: CAISAGDEQYF; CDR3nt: TGTGCCATCAGTGCCGGGGACGAGCAGTACTTC
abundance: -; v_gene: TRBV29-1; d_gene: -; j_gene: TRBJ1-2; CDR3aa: CSVRLGASDYGYTF; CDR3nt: TGCAGCGTTCGACTGGGGGCTTCGGACTATGGCTACACCTTC
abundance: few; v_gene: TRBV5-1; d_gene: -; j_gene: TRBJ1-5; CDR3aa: CASSLGGRGNQPQHF; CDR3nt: TGCGCCAGCAGCTTGGGGGGTAGGGGGAATCAGCCCCAGCATTTT
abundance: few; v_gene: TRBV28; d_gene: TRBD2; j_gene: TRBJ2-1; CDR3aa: CASRLAGGGYNEQFF; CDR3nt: TGTGCCAGCCGTCTAGCGGGAGGAGGGTACAATGAGCAGTTCTTC
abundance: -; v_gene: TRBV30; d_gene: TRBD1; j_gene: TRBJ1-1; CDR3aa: CASADRGRTEAFF; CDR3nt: TGTGCCTCAGCGGACAGGGGGCGGACTGAAGCTTTCTTT
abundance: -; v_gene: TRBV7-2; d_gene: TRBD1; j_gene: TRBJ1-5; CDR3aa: CASSARTGQIGQPQHF; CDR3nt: TGTGCCAGCAGCGCGCGGACAGGGCAGATTGGTCAGCCCCAGCATTTT
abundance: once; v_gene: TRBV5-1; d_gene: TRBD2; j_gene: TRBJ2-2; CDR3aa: CASSLGLAGTGELFF; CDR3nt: TGCGCCAGCAGCTTGGGACTAGCGGGGACCGGGGAGCTGTTTTTT
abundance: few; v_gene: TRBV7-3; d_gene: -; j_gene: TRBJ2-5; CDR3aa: CASSRGQQETQYF; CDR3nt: TGTGCCAGCAGCCGGGGACAACAAGAGACCCAGTACTTC
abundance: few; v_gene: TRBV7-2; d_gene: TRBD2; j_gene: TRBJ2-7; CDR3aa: CASSLGGLAGDEQYF; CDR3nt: TGTGCCAGCAGCTTAGGGGGACTAGCGGGAGACGAGCAGTACTTC
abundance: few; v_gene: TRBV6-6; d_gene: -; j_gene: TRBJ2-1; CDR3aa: CASRDRGNNEQFF; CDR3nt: TGTGCCAGCAGGGACCGGGGTAACAATGAGCAGTTCTTC
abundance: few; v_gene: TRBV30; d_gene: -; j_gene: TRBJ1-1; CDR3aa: CAWSVLEGESAFF; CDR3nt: TGTGCCTGGAGTGTACTTGAGGGTGAATCAGCTTTCTTT
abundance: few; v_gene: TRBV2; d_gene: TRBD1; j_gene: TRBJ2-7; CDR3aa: CASTEQGASYEQYF; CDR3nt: TGTGCCAGCACCGAACAGGGGGCGTCCTACGAGCAGTACTTC